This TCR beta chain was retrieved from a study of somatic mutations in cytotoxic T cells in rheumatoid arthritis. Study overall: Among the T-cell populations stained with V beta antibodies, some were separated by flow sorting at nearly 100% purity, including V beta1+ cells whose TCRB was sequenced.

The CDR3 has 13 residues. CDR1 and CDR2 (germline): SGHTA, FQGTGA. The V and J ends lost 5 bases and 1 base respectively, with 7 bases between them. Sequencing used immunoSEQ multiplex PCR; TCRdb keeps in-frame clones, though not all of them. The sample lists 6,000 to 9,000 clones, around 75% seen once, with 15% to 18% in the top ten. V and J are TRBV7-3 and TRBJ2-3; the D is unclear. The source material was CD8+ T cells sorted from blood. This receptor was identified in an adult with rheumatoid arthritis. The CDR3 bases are TGTGCCAGCAGCGAGGCCGGCACAGATACGCAGTATTTT. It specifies CASSEAGTDTQYF. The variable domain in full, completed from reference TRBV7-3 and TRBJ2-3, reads GAGVSQTPSNKVTEKGKYVELRCDPISGHTALYWYRQSLGQGPEFLIYFQGTGAADDSGLPNDRFFAVRPEGSVSTLKIQRTERGDSAVYLCASSEAGTDTQYFGPGTRLTVL.